This entry is about one TCR beta chain. TCRdb's copy holds only in-frame clones and misses some; the assay was immunoSEQ multiplex PCR. The sample consists of tens of thousands of clones, roughly 89% of them appearing once. These data are taken from a study of T cell changes during pregnancy in multiple sclerosis. The V gene end was trimmed by 4 bases and the J gene end by 4 bases; junction bases not matched to a gene: 11. Germline CDR1 is WSHSY and CDR2 is SAAADI. CDR3 length: 16 amino acids. The sequence derives from a female donor with multiple sclerosis, enrolled in a pregnancy study. The chain has TRBV10-2 and TRBJ2-3, with TRBD1 matching over 7 bases. The material sequenced was CD4+ T cells from peripheral blood mononuclear cells, taken in the first trimester of pregnancy. The CDR3, as DNA: TGCGCCAGCAGTGGAACGACAGGGCGCGGCCCAGATACGCAGTATTTT. Translated: CASSGTTGRGPDTQYF.